This record looks at one T cell receptor beta chain sequence and its context. The antigen is unknown. This sample stems from a study of cytomegalovirus exposure and HLA in healthy donors. The CDR3 covers 16 residues. Between the trimmed V and J ends, which lost 7 bases and 2 bases, there was a span of 21 bases. Germline loops: CDR1 MNHEY, CDR2 SMNVEV (reference sequence). The study's findings and limits: Common viral pathogens seemed, in a later analysis, to connect with several of the most significant clusters.

PCR employed 60 Vbeta and 13 Jbeta primers. Produced via immunoSEQ multiplex PCR; TCRdb's table is partial and in-frame only. Its clone listing holds 150,000 or so clones. V usage is TRBV27 and J usage is TRBJ2-7; D is possibly TRBD1 (6 bases). The sequence was collected from a man younger than 35 in good health and CMV-seronegative. The sequenced material came from PBMCs. The CDR3 DNA follows: TGTGCCAGCATCCGGTCGGGCAGGGGAGTCCCCTACGAGCAGTACTTC. Translated: CASIRSGRGVPYEQYF.